A selection of T cell receptor beta chains follows, all from one sample in a study of cytomegalovirus exposure and HLA in healthy donors. TCRdb's table, derived via immunoSEQ multiplex PCR, lists solely in-frame clones and lacks some. The sample holds 170,000 or so clones, over 70% seen once. Sample: PBMCs. The source is a woman in her 30s in good health and CMV-seronegative. Both conserved end residues are trimmed from each CDR3.

v_gene	j_gene	CDR3aa
TRBV5-5	TRBJ2-7	ASSLTYRAETYEQY
TRBV2	TRBJ2-2	ASRGQGTGELF
TRBV7-2	TRBJ2-5	ASSYAGTSGTVETQY
TRBV28	TRBJ1-2	ASSLGARGYT
TRBV19	TRBJ2-1	ASTFPGGKYNEQF
TRBV6-4	TRBJ1-1	ASSDSIRDRGEDTEAF
TRBV7-2	TRBJ2-5	ASSPGWISGVRETQY
TRBV6-1	TRBJ1-1	ASRQGLNTEAF
TRBV2	TRBJ2-1	ASSTQAIEQF
TRBV27	TRBJ1-6	ASSSLYNSPLH
TRBV7-2	TRBJ2-7	ASSLGAPYEQY
TRBV27	TRBJ1-5	ASRQDRSNQPQH
TRBV4-3	TRBJ2-2	ASSQTGVTGELF
TRBV2	TRBJ2-7	ASSVQVEQY
TRBV4-3	TRBJ1-1	ASSQDLVNTEAF
TRBV7-2	TRBJ2-1	ASSFKGQGNEQF
TRBV30	TRBJ1-3	AADRGAGNTIY
TRBV19	TRBJ2-3	ASNDRGVGTDTQY
TRBV5-1	TRBJ1-1	ASSSQGQNTEAF
TRBV5-4	TRBJ2-6	ASSPGAGANGLT
TRBV6-1	TRBJ1-4	ASSPGWGNEKLF
TRBV6-4	TRBJ1-5	ASSPGLDQPQH
TRBV27	TRBJ2-7	ASSLSADTYEQY
TRBV7-9	TRBJ2-3	ASSLEVGLFTDTQY
TRBV10-3	TRBJ2-1	AISLDRATYNEQF
TRBV7-8	TRBJ2-7	ASSLARGQGPGYEQY
TRBV7-9	TRBJ2-7	SSSFSMTSGAIYEQY
TRBV11-1	TRBJ2-3	ASSPGGDFHTDTQY
TRBV7-2	TRBJ1-1	ASSSTGLTEAF
TRBV5-1	TRBJ2-4	ASSLAPGESSQY
TRBV7-2	TRBJ2-3	ASSLTGLATDTQY
TRBV7-9	TRBJ2-1	SSGHGTLLGDEQF
TRBV6-5	TRBJ2-1	ASSSDWRAEQF
TRBV4-1	TRBJ2-5	ASSQALGQGVETQY
TRBV12-5	TRBJ1-6	ASARERSPLH
TRBV10-3	TRBJ1-1	ARPQPSTGLTEAF
TRBV6-1	TRBJ1-1	ASSEAVGTETNTEAF
TRBV29-1	TRBJ2-2	SAGRDRGAGELF
TRBV6-6	TRBJ1-5	ASSQRQGSQPQH
TRBV5-8	TRBJ1-6	ASSLGDWGNSPLH
TRBV7-9	TRBJ2-7	SSSPPTYEQY
TRBV10-3	TRBJ1-1	AIRGQGRSWLNTEAF
TRBV10-3	TRBJ1-5	AIGGGDQPQH
TRBV5-1	TRBJ2-3	ASSSLANPTDTQY
TRBV5-4	TRBJ1-3	ASSLDRGPGNTIY
TRBV19	TRBJ2-4	ASSITELAKNIQY
TRBV21-1	TRBJ1-1	ASSIGGGTEAF
TRBV18	TRBJ1-4	ASSPPATNEKLF
TRBV6-5	TRBJ1-2	ASSYLFYGYT
TRBV7-3	TRBJ2-1	ASSQGAGATNEQF
TRBV18	TRBJ2-6	ASSAGSGANVLT
TRBV18	TRBJ2-7	ASSPVVRDRGPEQY
TRBV5-6	TRBJ2-1	ASSLAGTGGYNEQF
TRBV5-6	TRBJ2-7	ASSPRRGQVYEQY
TRBV2	TRBJ2-7	ASSERLAGSYEQY
TRBV29-1	TRBJ2-4	SVPGQKNIQY
TRBV7-2	TRBJ2-1	ASSPRQRSRGNEQF
TRBV27	TRBJ1-5	ASSLGHNQPQH
TRBV7-9	TRBJ2-1	ASSLPGLSSYNEQF